This entry concerns a single T cell receptor (beta chain). Its antigen is currently unknown. These data come from a study of T cells in pancreatic ductal adenocarcinoma. Generated by immunoSEQ multiplex PCR, the TCRdb table keeps only in-frame clones and is missing some. The sample shows over 10,000 clones, 70% to 90% of them seen only once. Study conclusions and caveats: Tumor-versus-blood clonality comparisons may be biased toward lower tumor diversity. The resected cohort was biased toward the minority with early-stage disease. Blood clonality (about 0.069) did not differ significantly from tumor (approximately 0.1). Compared with tumor, blood showed more total productive templates and roughly 8-fold more clonotypes.

The selected patients with pancreatic ductal adenocarcinoma had surgery but no neoadjuvant therapy. V gave up 10 bases and J gave up 6 bases; unmatched junction bases: 9. Germline CDR1 reads SNHLY; CDR2 reads FYNNEI. CDR3 size: 14 residues. The sequence was collected from a human donor with pancreatic ductal adenocarcinoma. The sample consisted of PBMCs. The chain is built from TRBV2 and TRBJ2-2; 9 bases align to TRBD1. Written as DNA, the CDR3 is TGTGCCACCAGGGACAGGGACGCTCCCGGGGAGCTGTTTTTT. The encoded protein is CATRDRDAPGELFF. Full variable domain (outside the CDR3, taken from reference TRBV2 and TRBJ2-2): EPEVTQTPSHQVTQMGQEVILRCVPISNHLYFYWYRQILGQKVEFLVSFYNNEISEKSEIFDDQFSVERPDGSNFTLKIRSTKLEDSAMYFCATRDRDAPGELFFGEGSRLTVL.